The 30 T cell receptor beta chains listed next were all sequenced from one sample in a study of blood T cell repertoires in COVID-19. Using immunoSEQ multiplex PCR, the repertoire was profiled, and TCRdb retains in-frame clones only, with some absent. Of about 520,000 clones listed, 80% to 90% are singletons. Source material: peripheral blood. The receptors were gathered from a human donor in a cohort sampled during active COVID-19.

The genes are TRBV5-1 and TRBJ2-7; tentative D call: TRBD1 (6 bases). The CDR3 contains 14 residues. V lost 3 bases, J lost 6 bases, and 16 bases lay in between. Germline V gene data show CDR1 as SGHRS and CDR2 as YFSETQ. The CDR3 DNA sequence: TGCGCCAGCAGCTACCCAAACAGGGCCGGCGAGCAGTACTTC. Its protein product is CASSYPNRAGEQYF.

This chain uses TRBV6-6 with TRBJ1-1; 8 bases line up with TRBD1. V gave up 2 bases and J gave up 1 base; unmatched junction bases: 6. Germline V gives CDR1 MNHNY, CDR2 SVGAGI (reference sequence). The CDR3 consists of 16 residues. The DNA for the CDR3 is TGTGCCAGCAGTTACCCGGCGGACAGGGCGAACACTGAAGCTTTCTTT. It yields the protein CASSYPADRANTEAFF.

Worth noting for this clone: Additional DNA sequences in this sample encode the identical CDR3. This chain links TRBV11-1 with TRBJ2-7; a possible D gene is TRBD1 (6 bases). This CDR3 region has 14 residues. CDR1 and CDR2 from the germline V gene are SGHAT and FQDESV (reference sequence). V shed 3 bases and J shed 0 bases, with 9 bases lying between them. CDR3 residues: CASSFDRSSYEQYF. As DNA, the CDR3 is TGTGCCAGCAGCTTTGACAGGTCCTCCTACGAGCAGTACTTC. Based on the CDR3 plus reference TRBV11-1 and TRBJ2-7, the full variable domain is EAEVAQSPRYKITEKSQAVAFWCDPISGHATLYWYRQILGQGPELLVQFQDESVVDDSQLPKDRFSAERLKGVDSTLKIQPAELGDSAMYLCASSFDRSSYEQYFGPGTRLTVT.

This sequence joins TRBV4-1 and TRBJ2-7; 7 nucleotides line up with TRBD2. The J segment lost 2 bases and the V segment lost 1 base, leaving 5 bases of the junction unmatched. The CDR3 length is 15 residues. Germline assignment: CDR1 MGHRA and CDR2 YSYEKL. The CDR3 region is CASSQGRLAAYEQYF. CDR3 nucleotides: TGCGCCAGCAGCCAAGGGCGGCTAGCGGCCTACGAGCAGTACTTC.

This chain's CDR3 is CSVNSGTGGVEQYF. The CDR3, as DNA: TGCAGCGTCAACTCCGGGACAGGGGGCGTCGAGCAGTACTTC. V is TRBV29-1 and J is TRBJ2-7, with 12 bases aligning to TRBD1. CDR3 length: 14 amino acids. Germline V gives CDR1 SQVTM, CDR2 ANQGSEA. V lost 6 bases to trimming and J lost 6 bases; unmatched junction nucleotides: 9.

DNA of the CDR3: TGTGCCAGCAGTGAAAGAGCATTGAACACTGAAGCTTTCTTT. It translates to CASSERALNTEAFF. The chain is built from TRBV2 and TRBJ1-1, with no clear D. V was pared by 2 bases and J by 0 bases, with 7 bases between. Germline CDR1 SNHLY, CDR2 FYNNEI. The CDR3 spans 14 residues.

This clone has a single count. The chain uses TRBV19 and TRBJ2-5; 7 nucleotides match TRBD1. V trimming: 8 bases; J trimming: 2 bases; junction bases outside the gene matches: 14. Germline-derived CDR1 and CDR2 are LNHDA and SQIVND (reference sequence). There are 16 residues in the CDR3. The CDR3, as DNA: TGTGCCAGTCGGACAGGTTCTGCTCAAACTCAAGAGACCCAGTACTTC. Amino acids: CASRTGSAQTQETQYF.

J is TRBJ2-1 and V is TRBV4-3, with 8 bases that match TRBD2. The CDR3 has 16 residues. V dropped 1 base and J dropped 0; count of bases not matched to a gene: 2. The germline gives CDR1 LGHNA, CDR2 YSLEER. The DNA for the CDR3 is TGCGCCAGCAGCCAAGGGAGCGGGAGCTCCTACAATGAGCAGTTCTTC. Translated: CASSQGSGSSYNEQFF.

This rearrangement joins TRBV2 to TRBJ1-5; perhaps TRBD1 as D (6 bases). Trimming removed 6 bases at V and 5 bases at J, with 17 bases between. Germline V gene sequence: CDR1 SNHLY, CDR2 FYNNEI. This CDR3 is built from 15 residues. The CDR3 DNA is TGTGCCAGCAGGATGGGACAAACCAGTTATCAGCCCCAGCATTTT. Translation: CASRMGQTSYQPQHF.

This rearrangement joins TRBV24-1 to TRBJ1-4; 8 nucleotides align to TRBD1. In germline, CDR1 is KGHDR, CDR2 SFDVKD. The CDR3 is 15 amino acids. Trimming at V came to 3 bases and at J to 8 bases, leaving 7 bases not matched to a gene. The DNA for the CDR3 is TGTGCCACCAGTGATCCTCAGGGGGCGGGGGAAAAACTGTTTTTT. The encoded protein is CATSDPQGAGEKLFF.

The rearrangement uses TRBV5-1 and TRBJ2-4, with D possibly matching TRBD1 (6 bases). There are 15 residues in the CDR3. The germline gives CDR1 SGHRS, CDR2 YFSETQ. The V gene lost 0 bases and the J gene lost 5 bases, with 12 bases spanning the gap. The CDR3 is CASSLGPGQQNIQYF. The CDR3 DNA reads as TGCGCCAGCAGCTTGGGGCCGGGACAACAAAACATTCAGTACTTC.

This chain uses TRBV2 with TRBJ2-7, with a tentative D call TRBD2 (5 bases). The germline CDR1 and CDR2 sequences are SNHLY and FYNNEI. The CDR3 extends over 13 amino acids. Trimming removed 8 bases from V and 5 bases from J, with 16 bases in between. The CDR3 reads CASSPGSVHEQYF. The CDR3 DNA follows: TGTGCCAGCTCTCCGGGAAGTGTCCACGAGCAGTACTTC.

In its sample, this clone was seen a few times. This chain connects TRBV6-6 to TRBJ1-2; the match to TRBD1 covers 9 bases. This CDR3 is 13 amino acids long. After removal of 6 bases from V and 3 bases from J, the junction contained 2 bases not matched to a gene. CDR1 MNHNY and CDR2 SVGAGI come from the germline V gene (reference sequence). CDR3 amino acids: CASRQGADYGYTF. The CDR3 bases are TGTGCCAGCAGACAGGGGGCTGACTATGGCTACACCTTC.

This chain connects TRBV11-2 to TRBJ2-1, with TRBD2 matching 10 bases. The CDR3 extends over 16 amino acids. V gave up 5 bases and J gave up 5 bases; unmatched junction bases: 9. In germline, CDR1 is SGHAT, CDR2 FQNNGV. CDR3 sequence reads: CASSPGLAETNNEQFF. The CDR3, as DNA: TGTGCCAGCAGCCCCGGACTAGCGGAGACAAACAATGAGCAGTTCTTC.

The chain links TRBV28 to TRBJ1-2, with D perhaps TRBD1 (5 bases). CDR3 length equals 13 residues. In germline, CDR1 is MDHEN, CDR2 SYDVKM. Deletions cut 5 bases from V and 0 bases from J, with 7 bases between. The CDR3 region has the DNA TGTGCCAGCAGTCCGACAGCTAACTATGGCTACACCTTC. As protein: CASSPTANYGYTF.

This chain uses TRBV5-1 with TRBJ2-7; D is perhaps TRBD2 (5 bases). V lost 6 bases and J lost 0, with 10 bases in between. This CDR3 comprises 13 residues. Germline V gene sequence: CDR1 SGHRS, CDR2 YFSETQ. CDR3 nucleotides: TGCGCCAGCACTGAGGGAAGCTCCTACGAGCAGTACTTC. Protein: CASTEGSSYEQYF.

The chain carries TRBV6-2 or TRBV6-3 and TRBJ1-5; tentative D call: TRBD1 (6 bases). Trimming took 2 bases from V and 6 from J, leaving 14 bases between them. CDR1 and CDR2 (germline): MNHEY, SVGEGT. The CDR3 is 15 residues long. The CDR3, as DNA: TGTGCCAGCAGTTACCCACGACAGGCTAGTCAGCCCCAGCATTTT. Its translation is CASSYPRQASQPQHF.

The J gene is TRBJ2-1, the V gene TRBV7-2; D possibly corresponds to TRBD2 (6 bases). This CDR3 region has 17 residues. Trimming took off 0 bases at V and 6 bases at J, with 18 bases between the two ends. Germline assignment: CDR1 SGHTA and CDR2 FQGNSA. The CDR3 protein is CASSLALSAGWSNEQFF. As DNA, the CDR3 is TGTGCCAGCAGCTTAGCGCTATCGGCGGGATGGAGCAATGAGCAGTTCTTC.

The chain carries TRBV9 and TRBJ2-2; TRBD2 agrees at 12 bases. With 4 bases clipped from V and 6 bases from J, the junction kept 7 bases outside the gene matches. Germline CDR1 SGDLS, CDR2 YYNGEE. CDR3 length: 16 residues. The CDR3 nucleotides are TGTGCCAGCAGCCCCGCTAGCGGGAGGGTCCCCGGGGAGCTGTTTTTT. Translation: CASSPASGRVPGELFF.

The rearrangement links TRBV4-1 to TRBJ2-3, with 8 bases matching TRBD1. CDR1 MGHRA and CDR2 YSYEKL come from the germline V gene. The CDR3 is made up of 18 amino acids. The V and J ends lost 0 bases and 0 bases, in that order; junction bases with no gene match: 8. The CDR3 sequence: CASSQDLGGQASTDTQYF. CDR3 DNA sequence: TGCGCCAGCAGCCAAGATCTAGGGGGACAGGCAAGCACAGATACGCAGTATTTT.

The J gene is TRBJ1-1, the V gene TRBV19; 8 bases map to TRBD1. This CDR3 region has 15 residues. Germline-derived CDR1 and CDR2 are LNHDA and SQIVND (reference sequence). V shed 5 bases and J 3 bases; nucleotides not matched to a gene: 8. The CDR3 loop reads CASSPQGDGDTEAFF. CDR3 nucleotides: TGTGCCAGTAGTCCACAGGGGGACGGAGACACTGAAGCTTTCTTT. The whole variable domain, filled in from reference TRBV19 and TRBJ1-1, reads DGGITQSPKYLFRKEGQNVTLSCEQNLNHDAMYWYRQDPGQGLRLIYYSQIVNDFQKGDIAEGYSVSREKKESFPLTVTSAQKNPTAFYLCASSPQGDGDTEAFFGQGTRLTVV.

J is TRBJ2-3 and V is TRBV5-1; TRBD2 matches 8 bases. Germline assignment: CDR1 SGHRS and CDR2 YFSETQ. V gave up 4 bases and J gave up 4 bases; unmatched junction bases: 5. The CDR3 is made up of 14 amino acids. The CDR3 is CASSPGGGPDTQYF. In nucleotides, the CDR3 is TGCGCCAGCAGCCCCGGGGGGGGACCAGATACGCAGTATTTT.

The rearrangement links TRBV7-9 to TRBJ2-5, with 11 bases identical to TRBD2. CDR3 length equals 15 residues. Germline V gene data show CDR1 as SEHNR and CDR2 as FQNEAQ (reference sequence). The ends lost 1 base at V and 2 bases at J; junction bases unmatched: 0. The CDR3 DNA reads as TGTGCCAGCAGCTTAGGGACTAGCGGGCAAGAGACCCAGTACTTC. It is translated as CASSLGTSGQETQYF.

The J gene is TRBJ2-2, the V gene TRBV3-1 (or the pseudogene TRBV3-2); 10 bases fit TRBD1. Germline CDR1 reads LGHDT; CDR2 reads YNNKEL (reference sequence). This CDR3 is 17 amino acids long. The V gene end was trimmed by 4 bases and the J gene end by 0 bases; junction bases not matched to a gene: 5. The CDR3 coding sequence is TGTGCCAGCAGCCTTCTAGGACAGGGGGCGAACACCGGGGAGCTGTTTTTT. Translated: CASSLLGQGANTGELFF.

V gene TRBV28 combines with J gene TRBJ1-6; TRBD1 is a possible D gene (6 bases). Between the trimmed V and J ends, which lost 3 bases and 5 bases, there was a span of 11 bases. The germline V gene encodes CDR1 MDHEN and CDR2 SYDVKM. This CDR3 has 15 residues. CDR3 DNA sequence: TGTGCCAGCAGTTTCCAGGGGAAGCATAATTCACCCCTCCACTTT. It specifies CASSFQGKHNSPLHF.

The chain couples TRBV5-1 to TRBJ1-4; D gene uncertain. Germline CDR1 is SGHRS and CDR2 is YFSETQ. Between the trimmed V and J ends, which lost 0 bases and 3 bases, there was a span of 18 bases. The CDR3 has 18 amino acids. DNA of the CDR3: TGCGCCAGCAGCTTGGCGGGTACCACGGGTCAGCCTAATGAAAAACTGTTTTTT. This translates into CASSLAGTTGQPNEKLFF.

V and J are TRBV27 and TRBJ2-3; no firm D call. The CDR3 has 13 residues. Germline V gene data show CDR1 as MNHEY and CDR2 as SMNVEV (reference sequence). V lost 4 bases to trimming and J lost 3 bases, with 8 bases between them. This CDR3 is CASSSTLTDTQYF. CDR3 coding DNA: TGTGCCAGCAGTTCGACACTTACAGATACGCAGTATTTT.

This rearrangement joins TRBV15 to TRBJ2-1; D possibly corresponds to TRBD1 (5 bases). Germline CDR1 reads LNHNV; CDR2 reads YYDKDF (reference sequence). The CDR3 extends over 17 amino acids. Trimming shortened V by 0 bases and J by 4 bases, and 16 bases separated the two germline ends. CDR3 protein: CATSRDRGAVIYNEQFF. CDR3 in DNA: TGTGCCACCAGCAGAGATAGGGGTGCGGTCATTTACAATGAGCAGTTCTTC.

In this sample, this clone turned up once. The V gene is TRBV10-3, the J gene TRBJ2-7, with 8 positions matching TRBD2. Trimming removed 0 bases from V and 0 bases from J; junction bases left unmatched: 4. Germline CDR1 and CDR2: ENHRY and SYGVKD. The CDR3 runs to 16 residues. CDR3 in amino acids: CAISESASGYSYEQYF. In DNA, the CDR3 is TGTGCCATCAGTGAGTCGGCTAGCGGGTACTCCTACGAGCAGTACTTC.

This chain connects TRBV7-2 to TRBJ2-7; D perhaps matches TRBD2 (6 bases). The length of the CDR3 is 13 residues. V lost 5 bases and J lost 6, with 14 bases in between. Germline V gene data show CDR1 as SGHTA and CDR2 as FQGNSA. In DNA, the CDR3 is TGTGCCAGCAGCCCTCGAACGACTAGCGAGCAGTACTTC. Translated, it gives CASSPRTTSEQYF.